This is a list of T cell receptor beta chains from one sample in a study of cytomegalovirus exposure and HLA in healthy donors. Repertoires were generated with immunoSEQ multiplex PCR, while TCRdb's copy carries only in-frame clones and drops some. The table lists around 80,000 clones, 90% to 97% of them singletons, with approximately 1.3% in the top ten. The sample was PBMCs. The receptors come from a woman younger than 35 in good health and CMV-seronegative. Both conserved end residues are part of each CDR3. Fields, in order: D gene, J gene, clone size, V gene, CDR3 length, CDR3 DNA, CDR3 protein. The D gene is left open where the match is weak. Part of the rows lack a size; the others show once, few, many or a class for expanded clones.

d_call: NA; j_call: TRBJ1-3; clone_size: NA; v_call: TRBV19; cdr3_length: 14; cdr3_nt: TGTGCCAGTACAATTTCAGGGTCTGGAAACACCATATATTTT; cdr3_aa: CASTISGSGNTIYF
d_call: NA; j_call: TRBJ2-7; clone_size: once; v_call: TRBV6-5; cdr3_length: 13; cdr3_nt: TGTGCCAGCACCCTGGACAGCTCCTACGAGCAGTACTTC; cdr3_aa: CASTLDSSYEQYF
d_call: NA; j_call: TRBJ1-2; clone_size: NA; v_call: TRBV9; cdr3_length: 17; cdr3_nt: TGTGCCAGCAGCGTAGCAGATAGGTACAGCCACTCCTATGGCTACACCTTC; cdr3_aa: CASSVADRYSHSYGYTF
d_call: NA; j_call: TRBJ2-3; clone_size: NA; v_call: TRBV27; cdr3_length: 19; cdr3_nt: TGTGCCAGCAGTTTACATAGCCTAGTACGGTCCGCCGCCCCAGATACGCAGTATTTT; cdr3_aa: CASSLHSLVRSAAPDTQYF
d_call: NA; j_call: TRBJ1-1; clone_size: NA; v_call: TRBV27; cdr3_length: 16; cdr3_nt: TGTGCCAGCAGTTCCAACCGGGGGGGGGCCAACACTGAAGCTTTCTTT; cdr3_aa: CASSSNRGGANTEAFF
d_call: TRBD2; j_call: TRBJ2-7; clone_size: NA; v_call: TRBV10-2; cdr3_length: 18; cdr3_nt: TGCGCCAGCAAAGGACTAGCGGGAGTATCAGGAGTCTCCTACGAGCAGTACTTC; cdr3_aa: CASKGLAGVSGVSYEQYF
d_call: NA; j_call: TRBJ1-2; clone_size: NA; v_call: TRBV7-2; cdr3_length: 13; cdr3_nt: TGTGCCAGCAGCTTATCGGGAGCTATTTACTACACCTTC; cdr3_aa: CASSLSGAIYYTF
d_call: NA; j_call: TRBJ2-7; clone_size: NA; v_call: TRBV10-1; cdr3_length: 13; cdr3_nt: TGCGCCAGCAGTGAGTCCGGGGGATACGAGCAGTACTTC; cdr3_aa: CASSESGGYEQYF
d_call: NA; j_call: TRBJ2-3; clone_size: NA; v_call: TRBV7-6; cdr3_length: 14; cdr3_nt: TGTGCCAGCAGCTTTGCAGCGACCAGCGATACGCAGTATTTT; cdr3_aa: CASSFAATSDTQYF
d_call: TRBD2; j_call: TRBJ2-5; clone_size: NA; v_call: TRBV20-1; cdr3_length: 10; cdr3_nt: TGCAGTGCTGCTCTAGCGGGACAGTACTTC; cdr3_aa: CSAALAGQYF
d_call: NA; j_call: TRBJ2-5; clone_size: once; v_call: TRBV18; cdr3_length: 14; cdr3_nt: TGTGCCAGCTCACCCTGGGCGGAGGAAGAGACCCAGTACTTC; cdr3_aa: CASSPWAEEETQYF
d_call: NA; j_call: TRBJ2-7; clone_size: NA; v_call: TRBV7-2; cdr3_length: 15; cdr3_nt: TGTGCCAGCAGCTTATCCGGAGGACCCTCGTACGAGCAGTACTTC; cdr3_aa: CASSLSGGPSYEQYF
d_call: NA; j_call: TRBJ2-7; clone_size: NA; v_call: TRBV6-1; cdr3_length: 13; cdr3_nt: TGTGCCAGCGCTAGCCTGGGATGGTACGAGCAGTACTTC; cdr3_aa: CASASLGWYEQYF
d_call: TRBD1; j_call: TRBJ2-1; clone_size: NA; v_call: TRBV6-1; cdr3_length: 11; cdr3_nt: TGTGCCAGCAGCCAGGGGGTAGAGCAGTTCTTC; cdr3_aa: CASSQGVEQFF
d_call: NA; j_call: TRBJ2-1; clone_size: NA; v_call: TRBV9; cdr3_length: 12; cdr3_nt: TGTGCCAGCAGCGCCTCAGGGTCTGAGCAGTTCTTC; cdr3_aa: CASSASGSEQFF
d_call: NA; j_call: TRBJ1-1; clone_size: NA; v_call: TRBV7-2; cdr3_length: 14; cdr3_nt: TGTGCCAGCAGCTCCTTTACAGGAAACACTGAAGCTTTCTTT; cdr3_aa: CASSSFTGNTEAFF
d_call: TRBD2; j_call: TRBJ2-5; clone_size: NA; v_call: TRBV10-3; cdr3_length: 15; cdr3_nt: TGTGCCATCAGTTCAGGGACTAGCGGGAGGGAGACCCAGTACTTC; cdr3_aa: CAISSGTSGRETQYF
d_call: NA; j_call: TRBJ2-3; clone_size: once; v_call: TRBV10-1; cdr3_length: 15; cdr3_nt: TGCGCCAGCAGTGGCCGATCCAACCAGGGGGATACGCAGTATTTT; cdr3_aa: CASSGRSNQGDTQYF
d_call: NA; j_call: TRBJ1-2; clone_size: NA; v_call: TRBV27; cdr3_length: 13; cdr3_nt: TGTGCCAGCAGTTATAGTACTAACTATGGCTACACCTTC; cdr3_aa: CASSYSTNYGYTF